This T cell receptor beta chain is drawn from a study of cytomegalovirus exposure and HLA in healthy donors. The V gene's germline CDR1 is LNHDA and CDR2 SQIVND (reference sequence). The CDR3 covers 15 residues. The ends were cut back, 3 bases at V and 2 bases at J, with 13 bases in the middle. In the PCR, 60 Vbeta and 13 Jbeta primers were used. Clones were read by immunoSEQ multiplex PCR, and TCRdb kept only the in-frame ones, dropping some. Among some 150,000 clones, around nine tenths were seen once, and the ten largest hold around 5.2%. The receptor comes from a woman aged 25-40 years in good health and CMV-seronegative. Source material: PBMCs. The genes are TRBV19 and TRBJ2-5; no firm D call. The CDR3 sequence is CASSIGQAIQETQYF. CDR3 bases: TGTGCCAGTAGTATTGGGCAGGCAATTCAAGAGACCCAGTACTTC.